This T cell receptor (beta chain) was observed in a study of OX40 agonist ivuxolimab in advanced cancers. Broadly, across the study: Ivuxolimab was an agonistic, fully human IgG2 monoclonal antibody directed against OX40 (CD134), a costimulatory receptor. Intravenous ivuxolimab was administered to patients every 2 weeks at six dose levels: 0.01, 0.1, 0.3, 1.5, 3 and 10 mg/kg. Of the roughly 52 dose-escalation patients, hepatocellular carcinoma was present in 19, melanoma in approximately 15, renal cell carcinoma in 9 and head and neck cancer in 9. In the dose-escalation cohort, about four fifths of patients were male, and the mean age was approximately 60 years with a range of roughly 20 to 79. Prior anti-PD-1, anti-PD-L1 or anti-CTLA-4 therapy was permitted, and checkpoint inhibitors had been received by about 36% of dose-escalation patients. Three dose-escalation patients achieved partial responses, one with hepatocellular carcinoma and two with cutaneous melanoma. The point of sequencing TCRbeta in the periphery was to test whether ivuxolimab changed TCR sequence diversity and drove clonal T-cell expansion. The paper covers the monotherapy dose-escalation part of the phase I ivuxolimab trial, which included N = 52 patients.

Patients with a history of autoimmune disease or receiving systemic immunosuppression were excluded from the trial. Peripheral blood for TCR sequencing was collected from all dose cohorts at baseline, on cycle 4 day 1, and on cycle 7 day 1. The samples were drawn from a first-in-human, open-label, multicenter phase I dose-escalation trial of ivuxolimab. Adults with locally advanced or metastatic melanoma, renal cell, hepatocellular, or head and neck squamous cell carcinoma were enrolled in the trial. Before TCR sequencing, CD4+ and CD8+ T cells were separately sorted from peripheral blood. Genomic DNA was isolated from the sorted cells so that the TCRbeta CDR3 region could be sequenced. The immunoSEQ Assay was used for sequencing of TCRbeta CDR3 regions. The source is immuneACCESS, and TCRdb retained only in-frame sequences with V and J called. Part of the clones is not carried over; for the studies checked, unresolved V genes explain less than half of this, and the remainder is unexplained. Here the sample has 50,000 to 75,000 clones; 87% occur a single time. The ten largest clonotypes hold 0.35% of the sample.

On this clone: Its specific antigen is unknown. No base qualities exist here, and no much larger clone lies one base off it.

Here is what the overall study found, with its caveats: On average, CD8+ T cells showed more expanded clones than CD4+ T cells after ivuxolimab. In the 0.1-3.0 mg/kg groups, partial responders were among the patients with the lowest normalized peripheral clonal expansion, particularly in CD8+ T cells. Low levels of normalized T-cell clonal expansion were also seen in some patients who did not respond. At doses from 0.1 to 3.0 mg/kg, clonal expansion was seen in both CD4+ and CD8+ blood T cells between baseline and week 6. The antigen specificity of the peripheral T cells that underwent clonal expansion was not determined.

The sequences come from CD4+ or CD8+ T cells sorted from blood, collected in a trial of the OX40 agonist ivuxolimab. This clonotype was obtained from an adult with an advanced solid tumor such as melanoma, head and neck, liver or kidney cancer.

The DNA sequence reads TGTGCCAGCAGCTTGGCTTTGGGGGTGGAAGGCTACACCTTC. This codes for CASSLALGVEGYTF. The chain links TRBV5-8 with TRBJ1-2; the D gene is possibly TRBD1, with 5 bases matching. The CDR3 goes from the cysteine to the phenylalanine over 14 residues. Left in the record is the CDR3 DNA by itself, 42 bases read in frame from the first base. CDR1 and CDR2 are read off the germline V gene as SGHTS and YDEGEE. The V and J ends are trimmed by 0 bases and 8 bases, leaving 14 bases between them.